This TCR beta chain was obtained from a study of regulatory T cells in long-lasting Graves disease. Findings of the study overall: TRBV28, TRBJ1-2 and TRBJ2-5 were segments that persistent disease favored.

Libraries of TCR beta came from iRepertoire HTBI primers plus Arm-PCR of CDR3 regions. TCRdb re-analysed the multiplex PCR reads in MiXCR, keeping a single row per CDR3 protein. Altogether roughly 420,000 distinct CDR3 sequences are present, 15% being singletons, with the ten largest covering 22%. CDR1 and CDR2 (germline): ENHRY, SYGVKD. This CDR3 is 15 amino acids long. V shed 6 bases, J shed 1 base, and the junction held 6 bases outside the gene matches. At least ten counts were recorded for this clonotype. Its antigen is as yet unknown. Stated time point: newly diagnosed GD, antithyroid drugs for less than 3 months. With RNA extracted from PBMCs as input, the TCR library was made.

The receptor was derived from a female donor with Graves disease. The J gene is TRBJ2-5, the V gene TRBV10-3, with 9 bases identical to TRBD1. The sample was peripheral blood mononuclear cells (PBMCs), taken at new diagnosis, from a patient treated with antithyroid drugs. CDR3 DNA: TGTGCCATCAGCGGAGGGGACAGGGTCCAAGAGACCCAGTACTTC. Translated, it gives CAISGGDRVQETQYF.